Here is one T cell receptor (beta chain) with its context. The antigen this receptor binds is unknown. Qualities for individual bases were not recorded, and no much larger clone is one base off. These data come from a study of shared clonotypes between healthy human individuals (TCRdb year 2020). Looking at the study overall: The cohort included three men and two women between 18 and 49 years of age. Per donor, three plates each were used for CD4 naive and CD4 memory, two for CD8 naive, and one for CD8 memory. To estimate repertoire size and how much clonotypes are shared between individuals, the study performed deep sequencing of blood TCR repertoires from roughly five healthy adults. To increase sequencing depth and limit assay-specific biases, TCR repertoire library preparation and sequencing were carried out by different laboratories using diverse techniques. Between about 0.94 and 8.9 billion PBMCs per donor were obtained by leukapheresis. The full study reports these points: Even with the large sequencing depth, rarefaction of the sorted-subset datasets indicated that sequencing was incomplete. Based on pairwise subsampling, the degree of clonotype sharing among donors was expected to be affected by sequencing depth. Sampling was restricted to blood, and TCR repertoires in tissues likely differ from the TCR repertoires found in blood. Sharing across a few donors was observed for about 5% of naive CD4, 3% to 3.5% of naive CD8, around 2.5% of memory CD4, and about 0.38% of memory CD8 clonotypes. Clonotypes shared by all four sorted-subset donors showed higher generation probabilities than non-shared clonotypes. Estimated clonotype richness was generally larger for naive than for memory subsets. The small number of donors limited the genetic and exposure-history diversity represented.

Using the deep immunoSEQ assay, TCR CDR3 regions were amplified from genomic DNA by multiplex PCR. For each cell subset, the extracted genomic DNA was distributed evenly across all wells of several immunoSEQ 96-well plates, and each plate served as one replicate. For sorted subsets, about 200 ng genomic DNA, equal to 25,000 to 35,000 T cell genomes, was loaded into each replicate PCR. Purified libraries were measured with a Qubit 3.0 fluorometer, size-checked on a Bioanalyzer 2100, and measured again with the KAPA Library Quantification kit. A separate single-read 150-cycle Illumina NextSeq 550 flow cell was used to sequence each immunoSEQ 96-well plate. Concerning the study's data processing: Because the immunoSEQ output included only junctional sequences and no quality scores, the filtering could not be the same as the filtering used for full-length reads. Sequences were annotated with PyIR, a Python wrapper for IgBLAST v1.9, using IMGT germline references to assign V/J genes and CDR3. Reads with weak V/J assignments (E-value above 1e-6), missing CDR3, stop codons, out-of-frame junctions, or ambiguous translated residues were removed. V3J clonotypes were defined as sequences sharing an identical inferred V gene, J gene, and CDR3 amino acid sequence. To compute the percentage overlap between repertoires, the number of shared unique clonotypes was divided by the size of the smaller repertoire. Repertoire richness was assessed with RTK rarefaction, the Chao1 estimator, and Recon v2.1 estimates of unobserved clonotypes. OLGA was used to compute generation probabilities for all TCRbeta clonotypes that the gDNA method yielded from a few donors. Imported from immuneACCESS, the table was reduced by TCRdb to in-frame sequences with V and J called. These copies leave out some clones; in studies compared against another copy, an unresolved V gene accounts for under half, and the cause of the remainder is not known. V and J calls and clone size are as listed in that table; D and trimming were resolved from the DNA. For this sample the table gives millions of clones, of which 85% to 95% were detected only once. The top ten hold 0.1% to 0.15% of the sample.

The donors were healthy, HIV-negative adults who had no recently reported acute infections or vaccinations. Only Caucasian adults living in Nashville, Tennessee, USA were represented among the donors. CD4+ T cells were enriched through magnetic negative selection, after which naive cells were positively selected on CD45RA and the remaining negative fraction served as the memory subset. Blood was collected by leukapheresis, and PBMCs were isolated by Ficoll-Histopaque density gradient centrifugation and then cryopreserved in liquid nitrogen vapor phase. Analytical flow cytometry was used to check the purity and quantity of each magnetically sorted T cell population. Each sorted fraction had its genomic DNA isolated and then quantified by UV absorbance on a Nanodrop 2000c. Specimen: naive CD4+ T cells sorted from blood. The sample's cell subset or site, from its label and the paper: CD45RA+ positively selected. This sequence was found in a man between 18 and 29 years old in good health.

The nucleotide sequence is TGTGCCAGCAGCCCCATACTAGATTTCCCGGGCGGGGCGAACACCGGGGAGCTGTTTTTT. It translates as CASSPILDFPGGANTGELFF. The chain employs TRBV13 and TRBJ2-2; a tentative D call is TRBD2 (6 bases match). V is pared back by 5 bases and J by 0 bases, with 25 bases lying between the germline termini. The CDR3 sequence holds 20 residues, the cysteine and phenylalanine included. CDR3 DNA is the only sequence kept; it has 60 bases, read in frame from the first base. CDR1 PRHDT and CDR2 FYEKMQ are derived from the germline V gene (reference sequence).